The source of this TCR beta chain is a study of blood T cell repertoires in COVID-19. Overall study context: Samples of COVID-19 (acute and convalescent) were obtained from the United States, Italy and Spain. T cells, B-cell-depleted T cells, or PBMCs supplied cDNA or gDNA.

The CDR3 covers 13 residues. Germline values: CDR1 ENHRY, CDR2 SYGVKD. Trimming removed 6 bases from V and 7 bases from J; junction bases left unmatched: 4. The protocol was immunoSEQ multiplex PCR, while the TCRdb copy is restricted to in-frame clones and leaves out a portion. Seen here are hundreds of thousands of clones, 86% observed once, and the top ten hold approximately 1.5%. The J gene is TRBJ2-1, the V gene TRBV10-3; 9 bases match TRBD1. The TCR sequence derives from a woman aged 30 to 39 with active or convalescent COVID-19. The sequencing sample was made of peripheral blood. The CDR3 coding sequence is TGTGCCATCAGGGGGACAGGGAGGAATGAGCAGTTCTTC. Translation: CAIRGTGRNEQFF.